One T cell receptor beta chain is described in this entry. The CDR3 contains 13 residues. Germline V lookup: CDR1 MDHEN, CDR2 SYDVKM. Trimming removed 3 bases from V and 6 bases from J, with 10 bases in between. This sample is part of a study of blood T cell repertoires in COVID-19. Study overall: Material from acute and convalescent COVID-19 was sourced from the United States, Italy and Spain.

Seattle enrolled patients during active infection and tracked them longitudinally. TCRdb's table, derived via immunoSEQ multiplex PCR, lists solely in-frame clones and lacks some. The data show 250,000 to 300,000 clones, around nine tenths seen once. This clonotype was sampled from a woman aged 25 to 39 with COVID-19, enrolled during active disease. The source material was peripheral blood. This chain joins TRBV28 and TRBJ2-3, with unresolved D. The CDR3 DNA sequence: TGTGCCAGCAGTTTTATCAGGCCGGATACGCAGTATTTT. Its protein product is CASSFIRPDTQYF.